The subject of this entry is one TCR beta chain. This sample is part of a study of identical twins. This CDR3 region has 17 residues. Germline CDR1 reads MNHEY; CDR2 reads SVGAGI. Trimming left V 1 base short and J 5 bases short, with 20 bases between. TCRdb processed the 5' RACE reads anew with MiXCR; each CDR3 protein has one entry. The table lists approximately 670,000 distinct CDR3 sequences, less than 7% of them singletons, with 1.5% to 2% in the top ten. The source is a man aged 18 to 29 in good health. The V gene is TRBV6-5, the J gene TRBJ2-5; a possible D gene is TRBD1 (5 bases). Sequencing input: naive T cells sorted from blood. CDR3 region: CASSYFGPRGWGETQYF. For the CDR3, the DNA is TGTGCCAGCAGTTACTTTGGCCCCAGAGGCTGGGGCGAGACCCAGTACTTC.